This T cell receptor (beta chain) stems from a study of T-cell memory formation after mild COVID-19 listed by TCRdb under 2021. For the wider study: TCR sequence clusters from the two donors were found to be largely donor specific. The cohort comprised two young, previously healthy adult volunteers, one female and one male. Longitudinal TCRalpha and TCRbeta repertoire sequencing tracked T-cell clones expanding and contracting after mild COVID-19 in a couple of donors. General study outcomes and caveats: Some responding clones were detected in pre-infection memory, which suggested that pre-existing cross-reactive memory T cells had joined the SARS-CoV-2 response. The study included only a couple of mild cases, and larger cohorts that include severe cases with pre-infection samples were judged to be necessary. Clones that contracted from day 15 to 85 showed balanced CD4/CD8 phenotypes, whereas a second wave of clones that expanded from day 15 to 37 leaned towards CD4+. Contracting CD4+ clones appeared mostly in the CM and EM memory subsets, whereas CD8+ clones were enriched in EMRA. The second-wave clones that peaked on day 37 were not confirmed to be SARS-CoV-2 specific.

Ficoll-Paque density gradient centrifugation was used to isolate PBMCs. This clonotype was seen more than once but under ten times. Its antigen is currently not known. No base-level quality is on record; no much larger clone is a single base apart. Sequencing was performed on an Illumina NovaSeq 6000. TCRalpha and TCRbeta cDNA libraries were constructed by 5'RACE with constant-segment primers, with sample barcodes and unique molecular identifiers being introduced. Trizol reagent was used to extract RNA from every sample. Libraries were amplified in two PCR steps, with a second sample barcode and Illumina TruSeq adapters added in the second step. Libraries were sequenced on an Illumina NovaSeq with 2 x 150 bp paired-end reads. On the authors' methods: With migec v1.2.7, reads were demultiplexed and then collapsed into UMI-guided consensus sequences. Using mixcr v2.1.11, UMI consensuses were aligned to TRA and TRB V and J templates and then assembled into clonotypes. Expanded or contracted clonotypes were those called significant by both edgeR and NoisET, with noise models trained on biological replicates. For edgeR calls, a false discovery rate-adjusted p below 0.01 and a log2 fold-change threshold of 1 were applied. As an exploratory analysis of dynamics, PCA with hierarchical clustering was applied to max-normalized trajectories of the 1000 most abundant clonotypes. The CD4 or CD8 phenotype of responding clones was assigned using the separately sequenced CD4+ and CD8+ repertoires. The public reads were reprocessed in TCRdb via fastp at Q25 and MiXCR, keeping in-frame beta chains. Rows are unified per CDR3 protein, each entry keeping the most common DNA and genes. TCRdb's processing, not the authors', yielded these V and J calls. The sample table shows about 140,000 distinct CDR3 sequences, and 14% to 15% are seen once. Clones ranked in the top ten supply around 30% of the sample.

V is reduced by 0 bases and J by 3 bases, leaving a spacing of 18 bases between them. From the cysteine through the phenylalanine, the CDR3 covers 18 amino acids. The read is trimmed to its CDR3 DNA, 54 bases read in frame from base 1. The germline V gene gives CDR1 as LGHNA and CDR2 as YNFKEQ. The V and J segments used are TRBV4-2 and TRBJ2-1; D gene: possibly TRBD2, on 5 matching bases. The TCR sequence derives from an adult woman who had mild COVID-19 (a few samples of this study predate the infection). The sample titles of this study are shuffled in the database, so cell type and time point are left out; the donor was told from shared clones. The specimen was PBMCs or a T cell subset sorted from them (not recorded which). The DNA is as follows: TGTGCCAGCAGCCAAGAACGGGTCGGGATAGCGAGCTACAATGAGCAGTTCTTC. Translated, this is CASSQERVGIASYNEQFF.